This paragraph reports one TCR beta chain. The assay was immunoSEQ multiplex PCR, and TCRdb's table has in-frame clones only and misses some. The sample carries about 400,000 clones, over 75% recorded once. Treatment described: around 19 received Ad26.COV2.S at low or high dose, single or two shots; several received placebo; per-sample allocation not given. Samples were taken on day 63 after the first vaccine or placebo injection. These data are taken from a study of Ad26.COV2.S vaccination and SARS-CoV-2 variants. The length of the CDR3 is 15 residues. The germline V gene has CDR1 SQVTM and CDR2 ANQGSEA. V shed 7 bases, J shed 1 base, and the junction held 12 bases outside the gene matches.

The receptor's source is a person between 18 and 59 years old who received the Ad26.COV2.S COVID-19 vaccine or a placebo. This chain links TRBV29-1 with TRBJ2-7; 8 nucleotides match TRBD1. This specimen consisted of peripheral blood, obtained in a trial of Ad26.COV2.S vaccine versus placebo. CDR3 in amino acids: CSAQDRALSSYEQYF. The CDR3 region has the DNA TGCAGCGCCCAGGACAGGGCGCTCTCTTCCTACGAGCAGTACTTC.